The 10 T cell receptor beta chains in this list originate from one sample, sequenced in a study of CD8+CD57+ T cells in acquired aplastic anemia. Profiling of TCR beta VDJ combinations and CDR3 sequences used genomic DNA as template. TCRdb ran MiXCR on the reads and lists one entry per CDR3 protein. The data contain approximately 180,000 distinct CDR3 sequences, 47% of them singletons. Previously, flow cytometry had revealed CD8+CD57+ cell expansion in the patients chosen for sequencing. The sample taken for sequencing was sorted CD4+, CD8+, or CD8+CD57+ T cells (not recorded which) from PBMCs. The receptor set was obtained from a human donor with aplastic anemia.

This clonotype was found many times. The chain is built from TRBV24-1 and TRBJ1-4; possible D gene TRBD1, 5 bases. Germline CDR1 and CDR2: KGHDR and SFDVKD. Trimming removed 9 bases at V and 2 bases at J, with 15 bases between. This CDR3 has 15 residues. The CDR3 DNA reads TGTGCCACCGCCAACCCGGGACCGACTAATGAAAAACTGTTTTTT. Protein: CATANPGPTNEKLFF.

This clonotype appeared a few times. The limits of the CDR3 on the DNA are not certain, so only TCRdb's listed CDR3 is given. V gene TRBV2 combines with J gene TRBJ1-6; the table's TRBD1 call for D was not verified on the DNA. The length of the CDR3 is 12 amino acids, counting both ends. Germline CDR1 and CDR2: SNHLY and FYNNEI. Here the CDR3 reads CASSEFGQGNVF.

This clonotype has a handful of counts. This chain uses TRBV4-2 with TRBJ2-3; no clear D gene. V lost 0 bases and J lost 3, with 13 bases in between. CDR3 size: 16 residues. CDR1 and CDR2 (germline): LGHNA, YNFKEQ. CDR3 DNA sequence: TGTGCCAGCAGCCAAGATCTGCACCTTGCGACAGATACGCAGTATTTT. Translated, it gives CASSQDLHLATDTQYF.

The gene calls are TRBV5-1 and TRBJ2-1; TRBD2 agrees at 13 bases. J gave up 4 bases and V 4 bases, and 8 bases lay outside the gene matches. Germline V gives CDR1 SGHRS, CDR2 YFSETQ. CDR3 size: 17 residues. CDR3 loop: CASSRGLAGPSYNEQFF. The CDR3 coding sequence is TGCGCCAGCAGCCGGGGACTAGCGGGGCCCTCATACAATGAGCAGTTCTTC.

The CDR3 protein is CASGSGTGVEQYF. The CDR3 nucleotides are TGTGCCAGCGGGTCGGGGACAGGGGTCGAGCAGTACTTC. J is TRBJ2-7 and V is TRBV2, with TRBD1 matching over 10 bases. This CDR3 is built from 13 residues. V lost 8 bases to trimming and J lost 6 bases; unmatched junction nucleotides: 7. Germline CDR1 SNHLY, CDR2 FYNNEI. Supplemented by reference TRBV2 and TRBJ2-7, the full variable domain reads EPEVTQTPSHQVTQMGQEVILRCVPISNHLYFYWYRQILGQKVEFLVSFYNNEISEKSEIFDDQFSVERPDGSNFTLKIRSTKLEDSAMYFCASGSGTGVEQYFGPGTRLTVT.

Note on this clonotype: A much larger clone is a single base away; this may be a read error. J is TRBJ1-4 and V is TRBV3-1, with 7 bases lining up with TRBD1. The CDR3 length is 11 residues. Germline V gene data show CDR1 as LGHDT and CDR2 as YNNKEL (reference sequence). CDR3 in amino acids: CASSRMDRLLF. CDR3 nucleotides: TGTGCCAGCAGCCGTATGGACAGGTTGCTTTTT.

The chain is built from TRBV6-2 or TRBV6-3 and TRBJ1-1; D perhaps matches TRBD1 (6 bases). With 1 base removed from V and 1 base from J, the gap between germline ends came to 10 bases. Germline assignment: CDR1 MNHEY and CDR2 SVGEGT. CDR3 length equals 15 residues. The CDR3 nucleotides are TGTGCCAGCAGTTACTGGGTACAGGGGAACACTGAAGCTTTCTTT. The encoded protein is CASSYWVQGNTEAFF.

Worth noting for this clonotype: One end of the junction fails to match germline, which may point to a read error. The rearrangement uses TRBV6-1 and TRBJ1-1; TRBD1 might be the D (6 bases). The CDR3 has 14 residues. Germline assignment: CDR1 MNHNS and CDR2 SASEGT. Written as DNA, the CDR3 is TGTGCCAGCAGTGAAGGACAGGTGAAAACTGAAGCTTTCTTT. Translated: CASSEGQVKTEAFF.

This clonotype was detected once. The CDR3 DNA is TGCGCCAGCAGCCCACAGGGGAGGAACACTGAAGCTTTCTTT. Translated, it gives CASSPQGRNTEAFF. The rearrangement uses TRBV5-1 and TRBJ1-1, with 7 bases that match TRBD1. CDR3 size: 14 residues. V lost 4 bases and J lost 1; bases outside the gene matches: 4. Germline CDR1 SGHRS, CDR2 YFSETQ.

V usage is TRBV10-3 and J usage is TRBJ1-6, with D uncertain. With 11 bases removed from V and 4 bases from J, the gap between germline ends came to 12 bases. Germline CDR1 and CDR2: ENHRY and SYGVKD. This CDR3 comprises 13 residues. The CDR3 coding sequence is TGTGCCTTGCGGCCCCGATATAATTCACCCCTCCACTTT. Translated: CALRPRYNSPLHF.